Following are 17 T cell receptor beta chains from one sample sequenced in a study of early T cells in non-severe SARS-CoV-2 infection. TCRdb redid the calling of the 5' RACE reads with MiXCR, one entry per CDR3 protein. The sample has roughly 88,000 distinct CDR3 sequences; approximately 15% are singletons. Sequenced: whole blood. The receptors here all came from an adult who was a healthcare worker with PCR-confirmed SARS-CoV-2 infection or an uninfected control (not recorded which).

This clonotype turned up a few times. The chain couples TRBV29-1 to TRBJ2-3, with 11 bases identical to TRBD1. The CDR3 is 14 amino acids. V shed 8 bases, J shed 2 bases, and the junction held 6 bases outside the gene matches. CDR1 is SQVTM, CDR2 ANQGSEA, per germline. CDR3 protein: CSLGQGATTDTQYF. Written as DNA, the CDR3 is TGCAGCTTAGGACAGGGGGCTACCACAGATACGCAGTATTTT.

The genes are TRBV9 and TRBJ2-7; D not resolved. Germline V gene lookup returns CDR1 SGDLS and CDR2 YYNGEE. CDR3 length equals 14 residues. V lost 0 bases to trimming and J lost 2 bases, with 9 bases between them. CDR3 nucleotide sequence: TGTGCCAGCAGCGTAGATTGGGGAACCTACGAGCAGTACTTC. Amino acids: CASSVDWGTYEQYF. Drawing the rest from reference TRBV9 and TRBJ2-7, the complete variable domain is DSGVTQTPKHLITATGQRVTLRCSPRSGDLSVYWYQQSLDQGLQFLIQYYNGEERAKGNILERFSAQQFPDLHSELNLSSLELGDSALYFCASSVDWGTYEQYFGPGTRLTVT.

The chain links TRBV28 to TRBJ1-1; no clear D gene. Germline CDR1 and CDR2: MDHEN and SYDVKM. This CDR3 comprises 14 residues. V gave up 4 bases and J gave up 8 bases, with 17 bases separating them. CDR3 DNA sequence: TGTGCCAGCAGTTCTCACGGAGGCCTGTCAGAAGCTTTCTTT. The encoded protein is CASSSHGGLSEAFF.

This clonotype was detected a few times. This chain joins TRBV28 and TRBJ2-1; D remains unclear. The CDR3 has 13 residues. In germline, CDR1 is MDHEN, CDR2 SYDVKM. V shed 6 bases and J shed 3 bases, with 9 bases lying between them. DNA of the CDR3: TGTGCCAGCAGCCCGGACGGCTACAATGAGCAGTTCTTC. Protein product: CASSPDGYNEQFF. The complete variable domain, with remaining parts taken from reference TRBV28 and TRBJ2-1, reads DVKVTQSSRYLVKRTGEKVFLECVQDMDHENMFWYRQDPGLGLRLIYFSYDVKMKEKGDIPEGYSVSREKKERFSLILESASTNQTSMYLCASSPDGYNEQFFGPGTRLTVL.

The CDR3 spells CASVGSLQTLRTSAGYTF. The CDR3 nucleotides are TGTGCCAGCGTGGGTTCCCTACAAACTCTCAGGACCTCGGCTGGCTACACCTTC. The chain combines TRBV28 with TRBJ1-2; D is uncertain. Germline V gene sequence: CDR1 MDHEN, CDR2 SYDVKM. V was shortened by 8 bases and J by 7 bases, with 32 bases between the two germline ends. The CDR3 is 18 amino acids.

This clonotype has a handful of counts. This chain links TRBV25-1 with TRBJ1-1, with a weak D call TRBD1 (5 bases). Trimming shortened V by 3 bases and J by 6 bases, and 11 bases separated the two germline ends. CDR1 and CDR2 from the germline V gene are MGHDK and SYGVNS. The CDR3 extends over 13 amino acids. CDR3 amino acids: CASSEPGRAEAFF. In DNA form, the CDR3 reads TGTGCCAGCAGTGAGCCAGGGAGAGCTGAAGCTTTCTTT.

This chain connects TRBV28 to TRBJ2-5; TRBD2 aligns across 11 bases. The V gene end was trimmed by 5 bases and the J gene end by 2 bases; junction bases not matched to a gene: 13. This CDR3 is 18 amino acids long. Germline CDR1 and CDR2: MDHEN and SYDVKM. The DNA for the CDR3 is TGTGCCAGCAGTCCCCGATTTTTATTAGCGGGGGGGCAAGAGACCCAGTACTTC. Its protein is CASSPRFLLAGGQETQYF.

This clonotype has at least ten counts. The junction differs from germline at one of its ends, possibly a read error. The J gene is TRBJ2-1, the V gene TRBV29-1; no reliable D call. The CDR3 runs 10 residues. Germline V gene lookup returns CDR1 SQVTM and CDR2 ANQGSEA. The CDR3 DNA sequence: TGCAGCGTAGAAGGGAATGAGCAGTTCTTC. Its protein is CSVEGNEQFF.

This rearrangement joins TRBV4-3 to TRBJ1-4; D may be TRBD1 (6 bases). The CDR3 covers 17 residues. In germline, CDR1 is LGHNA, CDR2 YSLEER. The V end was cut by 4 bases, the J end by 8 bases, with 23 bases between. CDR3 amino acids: CASSREAQGVSGEKLFF. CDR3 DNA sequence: TGCGCCAGCAGCCGAGAAGCACAGGGAGTGAGTGGGGAAAAACTGTTTTTT.

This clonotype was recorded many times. CDR3 residues: CASSLRSGGYGYTF. CDR3 sequence (DNA): TGTGCCAGTAGCCTGAGGTCTGGGGGCTATGGCTACACCTTC. The genes are TRBV19 and TRBJ1-2, with a possible D match to TRBD1 (5 bases). Per the germline V gene, CDR1 is LNHDA and CDR2 is SQIVND (reference sequence). V lost 6 bases and J lost 4, with 15 bases in between. There are 14 residues in the CDR3.

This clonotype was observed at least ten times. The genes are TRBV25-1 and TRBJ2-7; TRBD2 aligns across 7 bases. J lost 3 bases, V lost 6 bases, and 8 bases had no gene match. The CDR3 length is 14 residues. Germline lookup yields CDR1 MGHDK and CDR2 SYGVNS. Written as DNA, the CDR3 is TGTGCCAGCAGCGATCGGGACTACTACTACGAGCAGTACTTC. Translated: CASSDRDYYYEQYF.

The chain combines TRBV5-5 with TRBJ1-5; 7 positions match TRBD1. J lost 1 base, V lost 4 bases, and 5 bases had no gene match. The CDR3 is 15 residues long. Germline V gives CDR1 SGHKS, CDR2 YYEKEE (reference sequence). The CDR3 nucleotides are TGTGCCAGCAGCCGACAGGGACGGAGCAATCAGCCCCAGCATTTT. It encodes CASSRQGRSNQPQHF.

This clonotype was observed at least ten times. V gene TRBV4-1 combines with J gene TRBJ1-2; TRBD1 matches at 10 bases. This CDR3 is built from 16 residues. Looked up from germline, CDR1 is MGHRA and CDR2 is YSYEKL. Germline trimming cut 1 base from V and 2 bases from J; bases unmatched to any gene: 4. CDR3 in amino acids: CASSQVGTGANYGYTF. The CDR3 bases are TGCGCCAGCAGCCAAGTAGGGACAGGGGCGAACTATGGCTACACCTTC.

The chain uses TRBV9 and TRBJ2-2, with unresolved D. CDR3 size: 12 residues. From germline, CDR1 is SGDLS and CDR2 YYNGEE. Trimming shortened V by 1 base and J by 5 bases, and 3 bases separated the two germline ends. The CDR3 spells CASSVLTGELFF. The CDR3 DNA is TGTGCCAGCAGCGTACTAACCGGGGAGCTGTTTTTT. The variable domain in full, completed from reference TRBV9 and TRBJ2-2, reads DSGVTQTPKHLITATGQRVTLRCSPRSGDLSVYWYQQSLDQGLQFLIQYYNGEERAKGNILERFSAQQFPDLHSELNLSSLELGDSALYFCASSVLTGELFFGEGSRLTVL.

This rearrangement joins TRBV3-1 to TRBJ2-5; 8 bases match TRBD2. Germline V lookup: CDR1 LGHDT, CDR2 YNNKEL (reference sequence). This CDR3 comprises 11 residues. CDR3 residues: CASGGPETQYF. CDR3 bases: TGTGCGAGCGGGGGTCCAGAGACCCAGTACTTC.

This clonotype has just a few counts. The CDR3 coding sequence is TGTGCCATCCCGGCCGATACCGGGGAGCTGTTTTTT. This codes for CAIPADTGELFF. The chain uses TRBV10-3 and TRBJ2-2; the D is unclear. CDR3 length equals 12 residues. V was clipped by 8 bases and J by 5 bases, with 9 bases between them. CDR1 is ENHRY, CDR2 SYGVKD, per germline.

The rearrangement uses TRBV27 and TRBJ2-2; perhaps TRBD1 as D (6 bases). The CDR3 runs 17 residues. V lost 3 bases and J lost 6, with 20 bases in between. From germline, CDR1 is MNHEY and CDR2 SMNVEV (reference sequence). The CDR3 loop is CASSLRTGPVSAGELFF. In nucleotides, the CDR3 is TGTGCCAGCAGTTTGCGAACAGGGCCAGTCTCCGCCGGGGAGCTGTTTTTT.